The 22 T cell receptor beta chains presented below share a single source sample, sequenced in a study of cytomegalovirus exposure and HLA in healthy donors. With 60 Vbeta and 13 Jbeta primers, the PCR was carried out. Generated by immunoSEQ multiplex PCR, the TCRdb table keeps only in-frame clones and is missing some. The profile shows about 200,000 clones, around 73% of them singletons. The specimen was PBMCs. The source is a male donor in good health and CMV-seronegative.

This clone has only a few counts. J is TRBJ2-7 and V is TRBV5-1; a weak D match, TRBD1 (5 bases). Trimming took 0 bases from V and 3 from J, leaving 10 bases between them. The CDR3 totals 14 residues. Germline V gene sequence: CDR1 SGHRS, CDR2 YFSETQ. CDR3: CASSLETDRYEQYF. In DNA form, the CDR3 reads TGCGCCAGCAGCTTGGAGACAGACCGCTACGAGCAGTACTTC.

For the CDR3, the DNA is TGTGCCAGCAGTCGTGCTAAGGGACAGGGGGCCACTTCTGGAAACACCATATATTTT. This translates into CASSRAKGQGATSGNTIYF. The chain links TRBV6-8 to TRBJ1-3, with 12 nucleotides matching TRBD1. With 5 bases clipped from V and 1 base from J, the junction kept 12 bases outside the gene matches. This CDR3 is built from 19 residues. Germline V gene data show CDR1 as MNHGY and CDR2 as SAAAGT.

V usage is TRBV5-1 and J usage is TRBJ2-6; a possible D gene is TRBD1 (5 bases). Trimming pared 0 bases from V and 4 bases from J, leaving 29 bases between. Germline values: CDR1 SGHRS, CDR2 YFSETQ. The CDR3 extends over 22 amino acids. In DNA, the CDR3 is TGCGCCAGCAGCTTGGATTGGTTCGCCAAGAAGTTATCAGGGCCAGGGGCCAACGTCCTGACTTTC. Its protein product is CASSLDWFAKKLSGPGANVLTF.

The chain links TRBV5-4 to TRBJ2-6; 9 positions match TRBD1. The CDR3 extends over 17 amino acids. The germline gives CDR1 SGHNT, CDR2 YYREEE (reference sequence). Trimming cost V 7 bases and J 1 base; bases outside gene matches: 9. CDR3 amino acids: CASDSDRGASGANVLTF. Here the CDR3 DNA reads TGTGCCAGCGATTCGGACAGGGGTGCGTCTGGGGCCAACGTCCTGACTTTC.

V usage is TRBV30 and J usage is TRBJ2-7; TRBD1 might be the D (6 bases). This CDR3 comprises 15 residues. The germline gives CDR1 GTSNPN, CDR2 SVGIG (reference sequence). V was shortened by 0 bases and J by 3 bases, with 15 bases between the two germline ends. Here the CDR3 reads CAWSVGTPKNYEQYF. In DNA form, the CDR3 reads TGTGCCTGGAGTGTAGGGACACCGAAGAACTACGAGCAGTACTTC.

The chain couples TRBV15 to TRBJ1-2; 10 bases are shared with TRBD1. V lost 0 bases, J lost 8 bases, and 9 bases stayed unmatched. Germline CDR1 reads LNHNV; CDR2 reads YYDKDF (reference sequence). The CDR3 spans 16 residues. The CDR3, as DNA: TGTGCCACCAGCAGAGATTCGACAGGGGGCGCGACCGGCTACACCTTC. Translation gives CATSRDSTGGATGYTF.

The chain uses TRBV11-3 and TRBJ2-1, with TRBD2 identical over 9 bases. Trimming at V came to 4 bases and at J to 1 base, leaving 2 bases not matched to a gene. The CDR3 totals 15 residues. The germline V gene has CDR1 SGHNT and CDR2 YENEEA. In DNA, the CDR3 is TGTGCCAGCAGCTACCTAGCGGGGTCCTACAATGAGCAGTTCTTC. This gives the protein CASSYLAGSYNEQFF.

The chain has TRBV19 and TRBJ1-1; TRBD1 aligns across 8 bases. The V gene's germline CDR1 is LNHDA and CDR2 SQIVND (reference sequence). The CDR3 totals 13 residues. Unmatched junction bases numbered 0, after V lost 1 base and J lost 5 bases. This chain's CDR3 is CASSIGQGTEAFF. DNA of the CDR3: TGTGCCAGTAGTATAGGACAGGGGACTGAAGCTTTCTTT.

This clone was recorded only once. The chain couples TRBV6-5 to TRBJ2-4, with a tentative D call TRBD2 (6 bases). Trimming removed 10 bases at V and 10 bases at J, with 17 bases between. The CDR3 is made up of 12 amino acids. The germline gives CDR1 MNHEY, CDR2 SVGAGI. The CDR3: CATRQYGTIQYF. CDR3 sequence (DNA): TGTGCCACGAGACAGTATGGGACTATTCAGTACTTC.

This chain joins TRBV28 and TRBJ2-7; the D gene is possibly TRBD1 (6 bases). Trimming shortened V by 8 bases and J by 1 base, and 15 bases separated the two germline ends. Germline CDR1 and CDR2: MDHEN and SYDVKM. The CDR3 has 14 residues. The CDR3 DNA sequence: TGTGCCAGCCGACGAATACAGGGTTCCTACGAGCAGTACTTC. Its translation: CASRRIQGSYEQYF.

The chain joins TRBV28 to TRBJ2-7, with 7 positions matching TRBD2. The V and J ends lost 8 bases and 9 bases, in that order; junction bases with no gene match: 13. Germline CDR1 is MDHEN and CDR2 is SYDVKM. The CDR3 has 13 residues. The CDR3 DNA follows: TGTGCCAGCGGGGAGGGCGGGAGAGTTGTGCAGTACTTC. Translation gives CASGEGGRVVQYF.

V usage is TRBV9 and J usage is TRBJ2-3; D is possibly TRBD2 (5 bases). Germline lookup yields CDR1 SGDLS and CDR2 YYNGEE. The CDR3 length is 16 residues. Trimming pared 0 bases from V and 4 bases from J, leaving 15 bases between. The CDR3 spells CASSVVGGGGPDTQYF. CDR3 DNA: TGTGCCAGCAGCGTAGTAGGCGGTGGCGGGCCAGATACGCAGTATTTT.

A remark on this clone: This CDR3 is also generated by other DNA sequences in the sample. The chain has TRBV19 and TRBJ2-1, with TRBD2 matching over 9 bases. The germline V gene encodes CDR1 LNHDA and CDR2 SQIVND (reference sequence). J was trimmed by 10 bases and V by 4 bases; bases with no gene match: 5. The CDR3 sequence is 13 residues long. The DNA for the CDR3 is TGTGCCAGTAGTACCTTAGCGGGAGTGGAGCAGTTCTTC. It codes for CASSTLAGVEQFF. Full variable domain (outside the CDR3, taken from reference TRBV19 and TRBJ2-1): DGGITQSPKYLFRKEGQNVTLSCEQNLNHDAMYWYRQDPGQGLRLIYYSQIVNDFQKGDIAEGYSVSREKKESFPLTVTSAQKNPTAFYLCASSTLAGVEQFFGPGTRLTVL.

The CDR3 here is CASSYPSNTEAFF. The DNA of the CDR3 is TGTGCCAGCAGTTACCCTTCGAACACTGAAGCTTTCTTT. This rearrangement joins TRBV6-6 to TRBJ1-1; D call uncertain. Germline loops: CDR1 MNHNY, CDR2 SVGAGI (reference sequence). This CDR3 has 13 amino acids. V was trimmed by 2 bases and J by 1 base, leaving 5 bases between them.

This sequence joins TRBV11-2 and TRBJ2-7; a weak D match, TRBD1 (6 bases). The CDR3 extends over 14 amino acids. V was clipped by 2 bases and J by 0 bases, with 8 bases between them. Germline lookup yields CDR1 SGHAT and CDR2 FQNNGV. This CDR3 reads CASSLMDSSYEQYF. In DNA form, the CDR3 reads TGTGCCAGCAGCTTAATGGACAGCTCCTACGAGCAGTACTTC.

The CDR3 here is CASSEIGQTDTQYF. The CDR3 nucleotides read TGTGCCAGCAGTGAGATTGGACAGACAGATACGCAGTATTTT. The rearrangement joins TRBV25-1 to TRBJ2-3; possibly TRBD1 for D (6 bases). The V end lost 3 bases, the J end lost 3 bases, and 10 bases lay between the germline ends. Germline CDR1 MGHDK, CDR2 SYGVNS. The CDR3 runs to 14 residues. Full variable domain (outside the CDR3, taken from reference TRBV25-1 and TRBJ2-3): EADIYQTPRYLVIGTGKKITLECSQTMGHDKMYWYQQDPGMELHLIHYSYGVNSTEKGDLSSESTVSRIRTEHFPLTLESARPSHTSQYLCASSEIGQTDTQYFGPGTRLTVL.

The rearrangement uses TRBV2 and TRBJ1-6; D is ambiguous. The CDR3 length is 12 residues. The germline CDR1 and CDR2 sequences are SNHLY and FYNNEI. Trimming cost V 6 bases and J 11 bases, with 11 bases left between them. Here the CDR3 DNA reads TGTGCCAGCAGACCTGACTTTCCACCCCTCCACTTT. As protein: CASRPDFPPLHF.

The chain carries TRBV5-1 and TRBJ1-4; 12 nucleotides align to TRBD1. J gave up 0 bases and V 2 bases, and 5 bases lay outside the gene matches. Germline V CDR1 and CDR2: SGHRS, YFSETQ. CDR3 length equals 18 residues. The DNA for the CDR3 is TGCGCCAGCAGCTTAGGGACAGGGGGCATCGCAACTAATGAAAAACTGTTTTTT. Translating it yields CASSLGTGGIATNEKLFF.

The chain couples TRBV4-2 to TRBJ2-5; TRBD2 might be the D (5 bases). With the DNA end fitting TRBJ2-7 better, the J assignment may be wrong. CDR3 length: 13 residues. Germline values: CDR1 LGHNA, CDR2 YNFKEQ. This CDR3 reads CASKGIGVGEQYF. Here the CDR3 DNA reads TGTGCCAGCAAGGGTATCGGGGTTGGCGAGCAGTACTTC.

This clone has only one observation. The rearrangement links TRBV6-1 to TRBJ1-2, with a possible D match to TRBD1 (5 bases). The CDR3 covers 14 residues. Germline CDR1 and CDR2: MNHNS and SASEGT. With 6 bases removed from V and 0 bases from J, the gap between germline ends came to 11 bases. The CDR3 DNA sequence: TGTGCCAGCAGCAGGGACTTCGCTAACTATGGCTACACCTTC. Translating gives CASSRDFANYGYTF.

In DNA, the CDR3 is TGCGCCAGCAGCGGGGGACTAGCGGGAGGGACGTCGGGTGATGAGCAGTTCTTC. It specifies CASSGGLAGGTSGDEQFF. The rearrangement uses TRBV5-1 and TRBJ2-1; TRBD2 agrees at 16 bases. Germline V gene lookup returns CDR1 SGHRS and CDR2 YFSETQ. This CDR3 region has 18 residues. The V gene end was trimmed by 4 bases and the J gene end by 8 bases; junction bases not matched to a gene: 12.

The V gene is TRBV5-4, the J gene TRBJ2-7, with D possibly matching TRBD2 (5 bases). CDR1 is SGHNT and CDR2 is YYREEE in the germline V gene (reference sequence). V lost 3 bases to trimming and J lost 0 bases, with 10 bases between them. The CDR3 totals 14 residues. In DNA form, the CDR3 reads TGTGCCAGCAGCTCAGGACTTAGCTCCTACGAGCAGTACTTC. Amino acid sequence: CASSSGLSSYEQYF. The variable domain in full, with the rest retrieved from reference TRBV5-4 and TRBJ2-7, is ETGVTQSPTHLIKTRGQQVTLRCSSQSGHNTVSWYQQALGQGPQFIFQYYREEENGRGNFPPRFSGLQFPNYSSELNVNALELDDSALYLCASSSGLSSYEQYFGPGTRLTVT.